The 29 T cell receptor beta chains below come from one sample, sequenced in a study of T cells after yellow fever vaccination. MiXCR was run by TCRdb on the 5' RACE reads, yielding one entry per CDR3 protein. The sample has hundreds of thousands of distinct CDR3 sequences; 10% to 15% are singletons. This sample comprised PBMCs, obtained on the day of the yellow fever booster vaccination. These receptors were obtained from a man aged 30 to 45 who received the YFV17D yellow fever vaccine.

A few counts support this clonotype. This chain connects TRBV29-1 to TRBJ2-1; 8 bases agree with TRBD2. The germline gives CDR1 SQVTM, CDR2 ANQGSEA. The CDR3 runs to 11 residues. Losses at the gene ends were 2 bases for V and 14 bases for J; bases not matched to a gene: 5. CDR3 sequence (DNA): TGCAGCGTTGAACGCCCCGGGGGGGAGTTCTTC. It is translated as CSVERPGGEFF.

The chain employs TRBV15 and TRBJ2-2; D is undetermined. V was shortened by 3 bases and J by 4 bases, with 12 bases between the two germline ends. CDR1 is LNHNV and CDR2 is YYDKDF in the germline V gene (reference sequence). The CDR3 has 15 residues. The chain's CDR3 is CATSSYGPGTGELFF. CDR3 coding DNA: TGTGCCACCAGCAGCTATGGCCCGGGCACCGGGGAGCTGTTTTTT.

The chain links TRBV9 to TRBJ2-3; tentatively, D is TRBD1 (6 bases). The V end was cut by 5 bases, the J end by 5 bases, with 15 bases between. This CDR3 contains 14 residues. Looked up from germline, CDR1 is SGDLS and CDR2 is YYNGEE. CDR3 residues: CASRRGQPGDTQYF. The CDR3 DNA reads as TGTGCCAGCAGACGAGGACAGCCCGGAGATACGCAGTATTTT.

The V call is TRBV30, the J call TRBJ2-1, with unresolved D. The CDR3 contains 13 residues. Trimming cost V 1 base and J 4 bases, with 8 bases left between them. The germline gives CDR1 GTSNPN, CDR2 SVGIG (reference sequence). CDR3 bases: TGTGCCTGGAGTGGGTCTGGGTACAATGAGCAGTTCTTC. Residues: CAWSGSGYNEQFF.

This chain links TRBV5-4 with TRBJ1-2; 11 bases are shared with TRBD1. Germline V gene data show CDR1 as SGHNT and CDR2 as YYREEE (reference sequence). This CDR3 has 15 amino acids. V was clipped by 4 bases and J by 4 bases; unmatched bases: 6. The CDR3 DNA follows: TGTGCCAGCAGCCCAGGGACAGGGGGTGGCTATGGCTACACCTTC. Its protein product is CASSPGTGGGYGYTF.

This clonotype was seen ten or more times. V usage is TRBV7-2 and J usage is TRBJ2-7; no clear D gene. The CDR3 runs 13 residues. Germline-derived CDR1 and CDR2 are SGHTA and FQGNSA. The V end was cut by 5 bases, the J end by 0 bases, with 8 bases between. CDR3 in DNA: TGTGCCAGCAGCGTCACGGGCTCCTACGAGCAGTACTTC. Its protein is CASSVTGSYEQYF. The variable domain in full, with the rest retrieved from reference TRBV7-2 and TRBJ2-7, is GAGVSQSPSNKVTEKGKDVELRCDPISGHTALYWYRQSLGQGLEFLIYFQGNSAPDKSGLPSDRFSAERTGGSVSTLTIQRTQQEDSAVYLCASSVTGSYEQYFGPGTRLTVT.

The CDR3 protein is CASSIRDMNTEAFF. CDR3 DNA sequence: TGTGCCAGCAGTATAAGGGATATGAACACTGAAGCTTTCTTT. This chain joins TRBV6-1 and TRBJ1-1; no clear D gene. Germline loops: CDR1 MNHNS, CDR2 SASEGT. The CDR3 totals 14 residues. V lost 5 bases, J lost 0 bases, and 10 bases lay in between.

This clonotype was detected ten times or more. V is TRBV18 and J is TRBJ2-1; D gene unclear. The CDR3 totals 17 residues. Trimming pared 3 bases from V and 3 bases from J, leaving 18 bases between. Germline V CDR1 and CDR2: KGHSH, LQKENI. The CDR3: CASSPGEQPRDYNEQFF. For the CDR3, the DNA is TGTGCCAGCTCACCTGGGGAACAGCCTAGGGACTACAATGAGCAGTTCTTC.

This clonotype was counted many times. V gene TRBV27 combines with J gene TRBJ1-1, with D uncertain. CDR3 size: 13 residues. The germline V gene has CDR1 MNHEY and CDR2 SMNVEV (reference sequence). V was cut by 3 bases and J by 5 bases, with 10 bases left in between. CDR3 DNA: TGTGCCAGCAGTTTCGGCAGCAAGACTGAAGCTTTCTTT. As protein: CASSFGSKTEAFF.

This clonotype was counted a few times. V and J are TRBV6-2 or TRBV6-3 and TRBJ1-2; D is uncertain. CDR1 is MNHEY, CDR2 SVGEGT, per germline. V was cut by 2 bases and J by 3 bases, with 13 bases left in between. This CDR3 contains 15 residues. The DNA for the CDR3 is TGTGCCAGCAGTTACCCTCGGGAAGGCCACTATGGCTACACCTTC. It specifies CASSYPREGHYGYTF.

The chain combines TRBV24-1 with TRBJ2-3, with D tentatively TRBD1 (7 bases). V shed 4 bases and J shed 5 bases, with 15 bases lying between them. From germline, CDR1 is KGHDR and CDR2 SFDVKD. This CDR3 region has 15 residues. CDR3: CATSDTNRGGDTQYF. In DNA form, the CDR3 reads TGTGCCACCAGTGACACGAACAGGGGAGGAGATACGCAGTATTTT.

The V and J genes are TRBV5-6 and TRBJ2-1; 9 bases line up with TRBD2. Germline CDR1 is SGHDT and CDR2 is YYEEEE. Trimming removed 1 base from V and 7 bases from J; junction bases left unmatched: 9. The CDR3 consists of 16 residues. The CDR3 nucleotides read TGTGCCAGCAGCTTGAAGCCTAGCGGGACTCCGAATGAGCAGTTCTTC. Translating it yields CASSLKPSGTPNEQFF. Full variable domain (missing parts from reference TRBV5-6 and TRBJ2-1): DAGVTQSPTHLIKTRGQQVTLRCSPKSGHDTVSWYQQALGQGPQFIFQYYEEEERQRGNFPDRFSGHQFPNYSSELNVNALLLGDSALYLCASSLKPSGTPNEQFFGPGTRLTVL.

This clonotype was detected a few times. The chain recombines TRBV12-3 or TRBV12-4 with TRBJ2-1; TRBD2 matches 7 bases. The CDR3 contains 13 residues. J was trimmed by 6 bases and V by 3 bases; bases with no gene match: 2. CDR3 region: CASSFSSGNEQFF. CDR3 bases: TGTGCCAGCAGTTTTTCTAGCGGCAATGAGCAGTTCTTC.

The rearrangement joins TRBV7-9 to TRBJ2-1; D remains ambiguous. There are 14 residues in the CDR3. Looked up from germline, CDR1 is SEHNR and CDR2 is FQNEAQ (reference sequence). V dropped 5 bases and J dropped 6 bases, with 14 bases sitting between them. As DNA, the CDR3 is TGTGCCAGCAGCCCCGCGCAGGCCTTCAATGAGCAGTTCTTC. This sequence encodes CASSPAQAFNEQFF.

The chain joins TRBV2 to TRBJ1-2; D is unresolved. The CDR3 sequence is 12 residues long. Germline lookup yields CDR1 SNHLY and CDR2 FYNNEI. V lost 1 base and J lost 8, with 8 bases in between. The DNA for the CDR3 is TGTGCCAGCAGTGAAGGGTTTAAAGGCTACACCTTC. Its translation is CASSEGFKGYTF.

This rearrangement joins TRBV7-6 to TRBJ2-3; no firm D call. Per germline, CDR1 SGHVS and CDR2 FNYEAQ. The V end was cut by 0 bases, the J end by 10 bases, with 11 bases between. CDR3 length equals 13 residues. CDR3 in amino acids: CASSLANRRAQYF. The CDR3 DNA sequence: TGTGCCAGCAGCTTAGCCAACCGCCGTGCGCAGTATTTT. Variable domain in full (rest from reference TRBV7-6 and TRBJ2-3): GAGVSQSPRYKVTKRGQDVALRCDPISGHVSLYWYRQALGQGPEFLTYFNYEAQQDKSGLPNDRFSAERPEGSISTLTIQRTEQRDSAMYRCASSLANRRAQYFGPGTRLTVL.

CDR3 amino acids: CASSLRLAGVPGELFF. CDR3 nucleotide sequence: TGTGCCAGCAGTTTAAGACTAGCGGGAGTACCCGGGGAGCTGTTTTTT. The J gene is TRBJ2-2, the V gene TRBV27, with 12 bases lining up with TRBD2. CDR1 MNHEY and CDR2 SMNVEV come from the germline V gene (reference sequence). The CDR3 totals 16 residues. V was pared by 2 bases and J by 6 bases, with 4 bases of the junction left unmatched.

This chain uses TRBV20-1 with TRBJ2-1, with no clear D. The CDR3 is made up of 12 amino acids. In germline, CDR1 is DFQATT, CDR2 SNEGSKA (reference sequence). The chain's CDR3 is CSVWGRTNEQFF. CDR3 coding DNA: TGCAGCGTCTGGGGTAGGACCAATGAGCAGTTCTTC.

The chain links TRBV7-8 to TRBJ2-1; 9 bases are shared with TRBD1. The germline V gene encodes CDR1 SGHVS and CDR2 FQNEAQ. Trimming took 1 base from V and 7 from J; bases not matched to a gene: 11. The CDR3 contains 17 residues. DNA of the CDR3: TGTGCCAGCAGCTTAGTTCCGGGACAGGGTAAAAAAAATGAGCAGTTCTTC. It is translated as CASSLVPGQGKKNEQFF.

The chain recombines TRBV5-6 with TRBJ2-1; TRBD2 is a possible D gene (6 bases). V was cut by 5 bases and J by 6 bases, with 15 bases left in between. The CDR3 runs to 14 residues. In germline, CDR1 is SGHDT, CDR2 YYEEEE. The CDR3 region is CASRPNGGGNEQFF. CDR3 nucleotides: TGTGCCAGCAGACCGAACGGGGGAGGCAATGAGCAGTTCTTC.

This clonotype has just one count. Given a much more abundant clone one base away, this may be a read error. The CDR3 does not close with the conserved phenylalanine or tryptophan, likely indicating a read error. This chain links TRBV19 with TRBJ2-1; perhaps TRBD2 as D (5 bases). CDR1 is LNHDA, CDR2 SQIVND, per germline (reference sequence). With 4 bases removed from V and 4 bases from J, the gap between germline ends came to 8 bases. The CDR3 runs 13 residues. The CDR3 region is CASSRESYNEQFS. Here the CDR3 DNA reads TGTGCCAGTAGTAGGGAGTCATACAATGAGCAGTTCTCC.

The chain recombines TRBV12-1 with TRBJ2-2. TRBV12-1 is a pseudogene locus. This CDR3 is built from 11 residues. This CDR3 reads CASRKAGELFF. CDR3 sequence (DNA): TGTGCCAGCAGGAAGGCCGGGGAGCTGTTTTTT.

This clonotype was found a few times. This sequence joins TRBV14 and TRBJ2-7, with TRBD2 matching over 10 bases. Germline CDR1 SGHDN, CDR2 FVKESK. V was clipped by 4 bases and J by 4 bases; unmatched bases: 10. The CDR3 extends over 16 amino acids. CDR3 in DNA: TGTGCCAGCAGCCCTTGGGATCCTAGCGGGAGTTACGAGCAGTACTTC. Its protein product is CASSPWDPSGSYEQYF. Variable domain in full (rest from reference TRBV14 and TRBJ2-7): EAGVTQFPSHSVIEKGQTVTLRCDPISGHDNLYWYRRVMGKEIKFLLHFVKESKQDESGMPNNRFLAERTGGTYSTLKVQPAELEDSGVYFCASSPWDPSGSYEQYFGPGTRLTVT.

The rearrangement uses TRBV15 and TRBJ1-1; D remains ambiguous. V was shortened by 5 bases and J by 1 base, with 14 bases between the two germline ends. Per the germline V gene, CDR1 is LNHNV and CDR2 is YYDKDF (reference sequence). The CDR3 runs 15 residues. The CDR3 sequence is CATSFSWAGNTEAFF. The CDR3 bases are TGTGCCACCAGCTTTTCCTGGGCCGGGAACACTGAAGCTTTCTTT.

This rearrangement joins TRBV12-3 or TRBV12-4 to TRBJ2-1; 11 nucleotides align to TRBD2. This CDR3 is built from 14 residues. The V gene end was trimmed by 7 bases and the J gene end by 5 bases; junction bases not matched to a gene: 4. For the CDR3, the DNA is TGTGCCAGCAATCCGACTAGCGGGAACAATGAGCAGTTCTTC. It is translated as CASNPTSGNNEQFF.

This clonotype has only a few counts. The J gene is TRBJ2-3, the V gene TRBV29-1, with D unresolved. The CDR3 runs 11 residues. Between the trimmed V and J ends, which lost 3 bases and 5 bases, there was a span of 6 bases. Germline loops: CDR1 SQVTM, CDR2 ANQGSEA. The CDR3 region is CSVDLLDTQYF. The CDR3 DNA reads TGCAGCGTTGACTTGTTAGATACGCAGTATTTT.

V usage is TRBV7-2 and J usage is TRBJ2-3, with TRBD2 identical over 7 bases. The junction had 10 bases not matched to a gene; V was cut back by 1 base and J by 3 bases. Germline V gene data show CDR1 as SGHTA and CDR2 as FQGNSA. The CDR3 contains 17 residues. CDR3: CASSLVGTKAGTDTQYF. The DNA for the CDR3 is TGTGCCAGCAGCTTAGTCGGGACTAAAGCAGGGACAGATACGCAGTATTTT. The full variable domain, rest sourced from reference TRBV7-2 and TRBJ2-3, is GAGVSQSPSNKVTEKGKDVELRCDPISGHTALYWYRQSLGQGLEFLIYFQGNSAPDKSGLPSDRFSAERTGGSVSTLTIQRTQQEDSAVYLCASSLVGTKAGTDTQYFGPGTRLTVL.

This clonotype was detected many times. The chain has TRBV6-1 and TRBJ2-5; possible D gene TRBD2, 7 bases. Germline values: CDR1 MNHNS, CDR2 SASEGT. CDR3 length: 13 residues. Trimming shortened V by 5 bases and J by 4 bases, and 11 bases separated the two germline ends. This chain's CDR3 is CASSQRGGETQYF. CDR3 coding DNA: TGTGCCAGCAGTCAAAGGGGGGGAGAGACCCAGTACTTC.

This clonotype was observed a few times. The gene calls are TRBV6-2 or TRBV6-3 and TRBJ2-5; TRBD2 agrees at 8 bases. This CDR3 has 13 residues. Trimming took 6 bases from V and 5 from J; bases not matched to a gene: 5. Looked up from germline, CDR1 is MNHEY and CDR2 is SVGEGT. The CDR3 nucleotides read TGTGCCAGCAGCTCGCGGGAGGCGGAGACCCAGTACTTC. It encodes CASSSREAETQYF.